This entry features one TCR beta chain sequence. Antigen specificity is unknown. This sample was included in a study of cytomegalovirus exposure and HLA in healthy donors. General study findings and limits: Under in vitro conditions, three CMV-associated chains were confirmed as specific for CMV antigens. Per published accounts, TCR beta sequences correctly predicted the HLA-A and HLA-B alleles of most subjects.

Trimming removed 4 bases from V and 4 bases from J; junction bases left unmatched: 1. CDR3 length equals 12 residues. Germline V gene sequence: CDR1 SQVTM, CDR2 ANQGSEA. A multiplex PCR was run with 60 Vbeta primers and 13 Jbeta primers. Only in-frame clones appear in the TCRdb table, and some are missing; sequencing was by immunoSEQ multiplex PCR. The repertoire shows roughly 40,000 clones; the top ten hold 4%. Material: PBMCs. The chain joins TRBV29-1 to TRBJ1-5; 7 nucleotides line up with TRBD1. The receptor was derived from a male donor in good health and CMV-seronegative. The CDR3 nucleotides are TGCAGCGTTGGACAGGGAAATCAGCCCCAGCATTTT. This gives the protein CSVGQGNQPQHF.